This TCR beta chain came from a study of blood T cell repertoires in COVID-19. Recruited during active infection, patients (from Seattle) were subsequently followed longitudinally. Libraries were prepared by immunoSEQ multiplex PCR; TCRdb keeps only in-frame clonotypes and omits some of them. This sample yields fewer than 250,000 clones, of which over 80% are seen a single time; around 7.8% belongs to the top ten. The CDR3 covers 13 residues. Germline loops: CDR1 SGHTA, CDR2 FQGNSA. Trimming took 6 bases from V and 8 from J; bases not matched to a gene: 5. The rearrangement joins TRBV7-2 to TRBJ2-1; 9 bases are shared with TRBD2. This clonotype was sampled from a woman aged 60-75 years with COVID-19, enrolled during active disease. Material for sequencing was peripheral blood. CDR3 bases: TGTGCCAGCAGTTTCGCGGGGGGGCATGAGCAGTTCTTC. This sequence encodes CASSFAGGHEQFF.